This note documents a single T cell receptor (beta chain) sequence. Its antigen remains unknown. One end of the junction is discordant with germline, which a read error may explain. Replicate PCRs for sorted subsets used roughly 200 ng DNA; this equaled tens of thousands of T cell genomes. The protocol was immunoSEQ multiplex PCR, while the TCRdb copy is restricted to in-frame clones and leaves out a portion. The table shows 950,000 to 1,300,000 clones, with roughly 80% occurring only once. The CDR3 loop spans 13 amino acids. Germline V gene data show CDR1 as SSHAT and CDR2 as FNYEAQ (reference sequence). The sample is drawn from a study of shared clonotypes between healthy human individuals. Whole-study findings and limits: In several donors, about 5% of naive CD4 clonotypes appeared in common.

CD45RA+ naive and CD45RA-negative memory subsets were separated from CD4+ cells. The receptor was derived from a young man in good health. The chain is built from TRBV7-7 and TRBJ2-5; D is possibly TRBD2 (6 bases). The specimen was memory CD4+ T cells sorted from blood. This sample's subset: CD45RA-negative fraction. The CDR3 DNA sequence: TGTGCTAGCAGCTTACGCGGGGCGGGGACCCAGTACTTC. Translating it yields CASSLRGAGTQYF.